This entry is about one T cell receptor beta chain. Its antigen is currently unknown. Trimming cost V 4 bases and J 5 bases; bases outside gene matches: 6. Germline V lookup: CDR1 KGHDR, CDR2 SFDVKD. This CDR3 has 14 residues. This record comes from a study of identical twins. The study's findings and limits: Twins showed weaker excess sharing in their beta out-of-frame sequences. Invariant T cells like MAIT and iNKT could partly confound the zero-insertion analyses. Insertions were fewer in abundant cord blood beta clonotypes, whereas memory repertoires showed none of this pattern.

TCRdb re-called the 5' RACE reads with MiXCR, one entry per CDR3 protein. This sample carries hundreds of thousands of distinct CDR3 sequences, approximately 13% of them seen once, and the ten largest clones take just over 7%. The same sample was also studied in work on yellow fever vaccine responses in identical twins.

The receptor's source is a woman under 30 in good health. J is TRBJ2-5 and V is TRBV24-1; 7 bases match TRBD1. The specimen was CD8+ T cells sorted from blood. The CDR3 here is CATSEGDSGETQYF. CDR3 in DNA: TGTGCCACCAGTGAAGGGGACAGTGGGGAGACCCAGTACTTC.